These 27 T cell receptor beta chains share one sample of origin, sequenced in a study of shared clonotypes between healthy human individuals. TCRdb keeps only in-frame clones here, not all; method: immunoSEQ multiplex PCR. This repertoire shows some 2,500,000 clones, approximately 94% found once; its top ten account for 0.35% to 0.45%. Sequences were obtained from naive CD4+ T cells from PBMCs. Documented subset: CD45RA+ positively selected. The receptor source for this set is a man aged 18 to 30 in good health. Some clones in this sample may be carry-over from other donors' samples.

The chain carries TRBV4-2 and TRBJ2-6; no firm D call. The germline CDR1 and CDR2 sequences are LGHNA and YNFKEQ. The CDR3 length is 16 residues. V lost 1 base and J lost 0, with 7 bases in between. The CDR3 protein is CASSQGTASGANVLTF. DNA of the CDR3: TGTGCCAGCAGCCAAGGTACGGCCTCTGGGGCCAACGTCCTGACTTTC.

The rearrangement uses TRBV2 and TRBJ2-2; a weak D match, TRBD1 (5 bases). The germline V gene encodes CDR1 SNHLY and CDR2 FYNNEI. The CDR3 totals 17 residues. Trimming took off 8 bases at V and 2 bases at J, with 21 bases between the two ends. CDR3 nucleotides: TGTGCCAGCGACTCGGAAGGGGCCTACCTTAACACCGGGGAGCTGTTTTTT. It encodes CASDSEGAYLNTGELFF.

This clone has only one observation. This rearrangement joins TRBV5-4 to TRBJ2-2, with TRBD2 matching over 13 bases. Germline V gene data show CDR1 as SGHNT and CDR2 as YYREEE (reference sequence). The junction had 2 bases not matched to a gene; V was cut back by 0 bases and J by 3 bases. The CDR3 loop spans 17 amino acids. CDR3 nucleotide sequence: TGTGCCAGCAGCTTGGGGGGACTAGCGGGATACACCGGGGAGCTGTTTTTT. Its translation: CASSLGGLAGYTGELFF.

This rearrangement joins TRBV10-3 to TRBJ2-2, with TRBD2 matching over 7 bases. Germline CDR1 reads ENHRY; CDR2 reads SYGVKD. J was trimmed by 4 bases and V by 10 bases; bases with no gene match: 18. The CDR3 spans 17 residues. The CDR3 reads CANQGMEGLVFTGELFF. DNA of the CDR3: TGTGCCAACCAAGGCATGGAAGGACTAGTTTTCACCGGGGAGCTGTTTTTT.

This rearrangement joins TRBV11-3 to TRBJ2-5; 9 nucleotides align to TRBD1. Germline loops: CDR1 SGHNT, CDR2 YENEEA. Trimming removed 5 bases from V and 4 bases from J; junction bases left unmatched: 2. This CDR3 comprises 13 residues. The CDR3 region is CASSKQGAETQYF. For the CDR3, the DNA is TGTGCCAGCAGCAAACAGGGGGCAGAGACCCAGTACTTC.

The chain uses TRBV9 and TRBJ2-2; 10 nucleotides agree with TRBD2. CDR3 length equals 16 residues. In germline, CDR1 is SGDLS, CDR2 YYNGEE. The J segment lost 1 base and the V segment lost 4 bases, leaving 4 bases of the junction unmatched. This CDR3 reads CASSLRLAGNTGELFF. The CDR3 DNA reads TGTGCCAGCAGCCTCAGACTAGCGGGGAACACCGGGGAGCTGTTTTTT.

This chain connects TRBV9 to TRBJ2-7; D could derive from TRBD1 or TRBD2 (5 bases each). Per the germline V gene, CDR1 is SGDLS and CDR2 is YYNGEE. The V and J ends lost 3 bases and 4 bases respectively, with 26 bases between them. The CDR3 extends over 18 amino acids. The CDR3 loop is CASSERPLPGRKDYEQYF. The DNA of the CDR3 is TGTGCCAGCAGCGAGCGTCCCCTGCCGGGACGTAAGGATTACGAGCAGTACTTC.

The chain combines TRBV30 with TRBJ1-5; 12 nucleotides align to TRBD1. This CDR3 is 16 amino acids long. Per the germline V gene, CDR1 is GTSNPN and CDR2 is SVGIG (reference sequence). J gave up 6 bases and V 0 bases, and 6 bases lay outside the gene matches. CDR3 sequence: CAWSVGDRGRGQPQHF. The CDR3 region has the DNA TGTGCCTGGAGTGTAGGGGACAGGGGGCGAGGTCAGCCCCAGCATTTT.

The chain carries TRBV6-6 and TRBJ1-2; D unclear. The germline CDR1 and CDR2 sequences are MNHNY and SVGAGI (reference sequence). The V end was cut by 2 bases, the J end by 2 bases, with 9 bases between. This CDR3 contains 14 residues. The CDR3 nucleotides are TGTGCCAGCAGTTACACGTCCGGGAACTATGGCTACACCTTC. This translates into CASSYTSGNYGYTF.

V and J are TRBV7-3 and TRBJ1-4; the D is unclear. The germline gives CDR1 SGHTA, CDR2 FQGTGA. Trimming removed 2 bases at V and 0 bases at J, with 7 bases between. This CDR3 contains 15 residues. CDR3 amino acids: CASSLQRATNEKLFF. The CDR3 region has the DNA TGTGCCAGCAGCTTACAAAGGGCAACTAATGAAAAACTGTTTTTT.

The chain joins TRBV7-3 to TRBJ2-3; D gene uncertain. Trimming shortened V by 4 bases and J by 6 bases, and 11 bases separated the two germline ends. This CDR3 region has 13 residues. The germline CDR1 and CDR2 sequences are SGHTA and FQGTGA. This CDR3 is CASSSPPSDTQYF. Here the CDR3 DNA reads TGTGCCAGCAGCTCCCCCCCTTCGGATACGCAGTATTTT.

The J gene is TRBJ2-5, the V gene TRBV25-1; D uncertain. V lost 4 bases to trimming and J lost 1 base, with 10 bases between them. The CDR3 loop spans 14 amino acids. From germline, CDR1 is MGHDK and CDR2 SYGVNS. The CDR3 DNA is TGTGCCAGCAGTGGGAAGGACGGCCAAGAGACCCAGTACTTC. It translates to CASSGKDGQETQYF.

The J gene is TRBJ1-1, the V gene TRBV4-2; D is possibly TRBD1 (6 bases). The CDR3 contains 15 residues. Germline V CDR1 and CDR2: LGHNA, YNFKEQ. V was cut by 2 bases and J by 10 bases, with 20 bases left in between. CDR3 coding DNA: TGTGCCAGCAGCCAATTTCTCACAGGGACGGGCCGAGCTTTCTTT. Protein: CASSQFLTGTGRAFF.

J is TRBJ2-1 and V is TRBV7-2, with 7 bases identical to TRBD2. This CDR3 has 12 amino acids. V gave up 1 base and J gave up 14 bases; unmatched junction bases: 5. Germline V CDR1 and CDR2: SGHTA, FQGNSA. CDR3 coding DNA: TGTGCCAGCAGCTTAGACTGGACTAGTAAGTTCTTC. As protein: CASSLDWTSKFF.

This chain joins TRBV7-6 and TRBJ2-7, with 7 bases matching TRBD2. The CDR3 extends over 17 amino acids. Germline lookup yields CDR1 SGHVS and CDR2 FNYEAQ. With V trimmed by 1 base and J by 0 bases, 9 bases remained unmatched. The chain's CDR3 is CASSLEVPTSASYEQYF. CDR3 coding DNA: TGTGCCAGCAGCTTAGAGGTACCTACTAGCGCCTCCTACGAGCAGTACTTC.

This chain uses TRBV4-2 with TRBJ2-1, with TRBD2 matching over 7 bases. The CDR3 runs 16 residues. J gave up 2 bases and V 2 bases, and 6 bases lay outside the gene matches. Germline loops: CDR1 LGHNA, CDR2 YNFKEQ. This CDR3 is CASSQTNAGAYNEQFF. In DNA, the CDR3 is TGTGCCAGCAGCCAAACTAACGCGGGAGCCTACAATGAGCAGTTCTTC.

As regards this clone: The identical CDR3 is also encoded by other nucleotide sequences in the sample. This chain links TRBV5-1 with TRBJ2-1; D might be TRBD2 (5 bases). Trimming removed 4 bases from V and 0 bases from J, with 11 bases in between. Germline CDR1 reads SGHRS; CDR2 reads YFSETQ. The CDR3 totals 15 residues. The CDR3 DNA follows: TGCGCCAGCAGCCCCAGCAGCGGCTCCTACAATGAGCAGTTCTTC. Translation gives CASSPSSGSYNEQFF.

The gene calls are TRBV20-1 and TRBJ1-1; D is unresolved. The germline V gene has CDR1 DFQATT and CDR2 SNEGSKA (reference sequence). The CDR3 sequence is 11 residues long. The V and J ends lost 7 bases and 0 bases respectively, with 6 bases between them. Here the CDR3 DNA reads TGCAGTGAGGGCATGAACACTGAAGCTTTCTTT. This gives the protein CSEGMNTEAFF.

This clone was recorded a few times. CDR3 nucleotide sequence: TGTGCCAGCAGCCCCAGCCAAGAAAAACTGTTTTTT. Translation gives CASSPSQEKLFF. The chain joins TRBV6-6 to TRBJ1-4, with no clear D. The germline gives CDR1 MNHNY, CDR2 SVGAGI (reference sequence). The length of the CDR3 is 12 residues. Trimming cost V 6 bases and J 8 bases, with 10 bases left between them.

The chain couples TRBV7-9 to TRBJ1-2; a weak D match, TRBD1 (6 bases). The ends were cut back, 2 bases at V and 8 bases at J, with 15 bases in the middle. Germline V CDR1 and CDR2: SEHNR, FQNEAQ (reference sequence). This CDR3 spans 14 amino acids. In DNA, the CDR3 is TGTGCCAGCAGCTTAACAACAGGGTTAGGAGGCTACACCTTC. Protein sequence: CASSLTTGLGGYTF.

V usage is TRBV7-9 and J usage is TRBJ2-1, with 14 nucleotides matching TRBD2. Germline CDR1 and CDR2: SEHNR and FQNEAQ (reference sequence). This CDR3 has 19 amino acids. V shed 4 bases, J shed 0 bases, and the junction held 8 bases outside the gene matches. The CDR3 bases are TGTGCCAGCAGCTCCCGGACTAGCGGGAGGAAGAGCTCCTACAATGAGCAGTTCTTC. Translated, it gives CASSSRTSGRKSSYNEQFF.

The CDR3 protein is CASSQVGGKDTQYF. CDR3 DNA: TGTGCCAGCAGCCAAGTTGGGGGGAAAGATACGCAGTATTTT. The V gene is TRBV4-2, the J gene TRBJ2-3; tentatively, D is TRBD2 (6 bases). CDR3 size: 14 residues. Trimming pared 1 base from V and 5 bases from J, leaving 10 bases between. Germline values: CDR1 LGHNA, CDR2 YNFKEQ.

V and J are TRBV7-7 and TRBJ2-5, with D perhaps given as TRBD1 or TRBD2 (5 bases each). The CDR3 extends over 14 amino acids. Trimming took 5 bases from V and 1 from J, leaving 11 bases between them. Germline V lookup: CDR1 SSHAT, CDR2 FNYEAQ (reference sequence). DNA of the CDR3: TGTGCCAGCAGCCGAGGGGCTGCCCAAGAGACCCAGTACTTC. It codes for CASSRGAAQETQYF.

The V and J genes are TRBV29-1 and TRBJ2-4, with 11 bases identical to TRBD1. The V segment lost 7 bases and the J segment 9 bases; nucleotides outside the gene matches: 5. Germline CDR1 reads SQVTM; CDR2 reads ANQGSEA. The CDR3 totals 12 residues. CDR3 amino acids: CSAGQGAFIQYF. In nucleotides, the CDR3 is TGCAGCGCCGGACAGGGGGCCTTCATTCAGTACTTC.

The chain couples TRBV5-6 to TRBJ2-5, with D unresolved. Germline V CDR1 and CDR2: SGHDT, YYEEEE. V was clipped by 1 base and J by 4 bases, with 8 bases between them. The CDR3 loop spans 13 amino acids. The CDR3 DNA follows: TGTGCCAGCAGCTTGATCCGGCCAGAGACCCAGTACTTC. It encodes CASSLIRPETQYF.

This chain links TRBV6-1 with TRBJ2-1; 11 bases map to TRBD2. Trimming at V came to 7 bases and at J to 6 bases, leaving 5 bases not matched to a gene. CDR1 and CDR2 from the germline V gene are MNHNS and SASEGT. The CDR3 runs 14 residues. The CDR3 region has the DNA TGTGCCAGCAAGACTAGCGGGATAATCAATGAGCAGTTCTTC. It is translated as CASKTSGIINEQFF.

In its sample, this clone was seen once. Here the CDR3 reads CASSPGRSGDGEKLFF. DNA of the CDR3: TGTGCCAGCTCCCCAGGACGCTCAGGAGACGGTGAAAAACTGTTTTTT. The chain employs TRBV18 and TRBJ1-4; D is unclear. Trimming stripped 6 bases from V and 7 bases from J, with 21 bases between. Germline CDR1 KGHSH, CDR2 LQKENI. This CDR3 comprises 16 residues. Complete variable domain (other parts from reference TRBV18 and TRBJ1-4): NAGVMQNPRHLVRRRGQEARLRCSPMKGHSHVYWYRQLPEEGLKFMVYLQKENIIDESGMPKERFSAEFPKEGPSILRIQQVVRGDSAAYFCASSPGRSGDGEKLFFGSGTQLSVL.